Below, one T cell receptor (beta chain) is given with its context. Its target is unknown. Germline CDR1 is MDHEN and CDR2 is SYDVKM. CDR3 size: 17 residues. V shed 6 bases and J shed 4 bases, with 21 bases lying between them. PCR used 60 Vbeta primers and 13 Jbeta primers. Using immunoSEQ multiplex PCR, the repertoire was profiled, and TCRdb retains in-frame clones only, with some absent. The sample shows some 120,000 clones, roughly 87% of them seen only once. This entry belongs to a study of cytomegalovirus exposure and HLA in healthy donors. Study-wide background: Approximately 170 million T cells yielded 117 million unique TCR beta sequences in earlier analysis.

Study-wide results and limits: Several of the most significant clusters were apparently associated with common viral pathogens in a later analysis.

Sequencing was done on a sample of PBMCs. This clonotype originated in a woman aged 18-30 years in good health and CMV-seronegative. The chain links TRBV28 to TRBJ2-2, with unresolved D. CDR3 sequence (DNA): TGTGCCAGCAGCACCACACAGACCCCACTGCGCACCGGGGAGCTGTTTTTT. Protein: CASSTTQTPLRTGELFF.